These 29 T cell receptor beta chains originate from one sample sequenced in a study of cytomegalovirus exposure and HLA in healthy donors. A multiplex PCR was run with 60 Vbeta primers and 13 Jbeta primers. The protocol was immunoSEQ multiplex PCR, while the TCRdb copy is restricted to in-frame clones and leaves out a portion. The sample carries about 110,000 clones, about two thirds recorded once. Source material: PBMCs. Receptor source: a man aged 30 to 39 in good health and CMV-seropositive.

The genes are TRBV18 and TRBJ2-2, with 8 bases matching TRBD2. The CDR3 runs 17 residues. The germline CDR1 and CDR2 sequences are KGHSH and LQKENI. Losses at the gene ends were 0 bases for V and 3 bases for J; bases not matched to a gene: 6. The CDR3, as DNA: TGTGCCAGCTCACCACCGACGGGAGGGCCTTACACCGGGGAGCTGTTTTTT. As protein: CASSPPTGGPYTGELFF.

V and J are TRBV29-1 and TRBJ1-2; the match to TRBD1 covers 8 bases. Looked up from germline, CDR1 is SQVTM and CDR2 is ANQGSEA. There are 12 residues in the CDR3. V gave up 7 bases and J gave up 2 bases; unmatched junction bases: 3. The CDR3 loop reads CSAGQGNYGYTF. For the CDR3, the DNA is TGCAGCGCCGGACAGGGCAACTATGGCTACACCTTC.

The chain is built from TRBV5-1 and TRBJ2-3; 14 bases are shared with TRBD2. The CDR3 consists of 16 residues. The V gene end was trimmed by 3 bases and the J gene end by 4 bases; junction bases not matched to a gene: 4. Germline CDR1 is SGHRS and CDR2 is YFSETQ. CDR3 loop: CASSWGLAGVSDTQYF. As DNA, the CDR3 is TGCGCCAGCAGCTGGGGACTAGCGGGAGTATCAGATACGCAGTATTTT.

The chain couples TRBV29-1 to TRBJ2-2; 10 bases match TRBD1. Germline V gene data show CDR1 as SQVTM and CDR2 as ANQGSEA. The CDR3 runs 14 residues. V was pared by 3 bases and J by 3 bases, with 1 base of the junction left unmatched. Here the CDR3 reads CSVEDRGDTGELFF. Here the CDR3 DNA reads TGCAGCGTTGAGGACAGGGGGGACACCGGGGAGCTGTTTTTT.

The V call is TRBV6-1, the J call TRBJ2-3; 7 bases agree with TRBD2. This CDR3 spans 15 amino acids. CDR1 MNHNS and CDR2 SASEGT come from the germline V gene. The ends lost 9 bases at V and 1 base at J; junction bases unmatched: 10. CDR3 in DNA: TGTGCCAGTACCAGGGCTAGCGGCCGCACAGATACGCAGTATTTT. It is translated as CASTRASGRTDTQYF.

V is TRBV7-6 and J is TRBJ1-4; maybe TRBD1 (5 bases). This CDR3 is built from 16 residues. CDR1 is SGHVS and CDR2 is FNYEAQ in the germline V gene. Trimming shortened V by 1 base and J by 8 bases, and 17 bases separated the two germline ends. The CDR3 loop reads CASSLVYGGVEEKLFF. CDR3 nucleotides: TGTGCCAGCAGCTTAGTATATGGGGGGGTTGAAGAAAAACTGTTTTTT.

The rearrangement uses TRBV28 and TRBJ2-7; D perhaps matches TRBD1 (5 bases). There are 13 residues in the CDR3. The germline CDR1 and CDR2 sequences are MDHEN and SYDVKM. V was trimmed by 5 bases and J by 4 bases, leaving 12 bases between them. The CDR3 coding sequence is TGTGCCAGCAGTCATCCAGGGTATTACGAGCAGTACGTC. Protein product: CASSHPGYYEQYV.

This sequence joins TRBV4-1 and TRBJ1-2, with D possibly TRBD1 on 6 matching bases. The CDR3 is 14 amino acids. Looked up from germline, CDR1 is MGHRA and CDR2 is YSYEKL. Deletions cut 1 base from V and 2 bases from J, with 8 bases between. The CDR3 loop is CASSQGTVNYGYTF. The CDR3, as DNA: TGCGCCAGCAGCCAAGGGACAGTGAACTATGGCTACACCTTC.

This clone has just a few counts. The chain combines TRBV30 with TRBJ2-1; no firm D call. This CDR3 is built from 13 residues. With 1 base removed from V and 8 bases from J, the gap between germline ends came to 12 bases. Per the germline V gene, CDR1 is GTSNPN and CDR2 is SVGIG (reference sequence). The CDR3 here is CAWSAGLDDEQFF. In DNA form, the CDR3 reads TGTGCCTGGAGTGCTGGGCTGGATGATGAGCAGTTCTTC.

The table lists this clone with a few counts. The V gene is TRBV4-3, the J gene TRBJ2-4; D not resolved. CDR1 LGHNA and CDR2 YSLEER come from the germline V gene. This CDR3 is 17 amino acids long. V was shortened by 0 bases and J by 4 bases, with 16 bases between the two germline ends. The DNA of the CDR3 is TGCGCCAGCAGCCAAGACTATTTGACTCCCCCTAAAAACATTCAGTACTTC. Translation gives CASSQDYLTPPKNIQYF.

This clone was seen a handful of times. The V and J genes are TRBV19 and TRBJ2-1, with 8 bases fitting TRBD2. CDR1 is LNHDA, CDR2 SQIVND, per germline (reference sequence). The CDR3 consists of 17 residues. V trimming: 5 bases; J trimming: 5 bases; junction bases outside the gene matches: 14. CDR3 residues: CASSYWGAGVQDNEQFF. CDR3 in DNA: TGTGCCAGTAGTTATTGGGGAGCGGGAGTTCAAGACAATGAGCAGTTCTTC.

In its sample, this clone was seen once. CDR3 amino acids: CASSFGNSYEQYF. DNA of the CDR3: TGTGCCAGCAGCTTTGGCAACTCCTACGAGCAGTACTTC. This chain joins TRBV11-2 and TRBJ2-7, with no clear D. The CDR3 spans 13 residues. V was cut by 3 bases and J by 0 bases, with 6 bases left in between. Looked up from germline, CDR1 is SGHAT and CDR2 is FQNNGV.

The rearrangement links TRBV6-6 to TRBJ2-7, with a possible D match to TRBD1 (6 bases). V shed 3 bases and J shed 3 bases, with 12 bases lying between them. CDR1 is MNHNY and CDR2 is SVGAGI in the germline V gene (reference sequence). There are 14 residues in the CDR3. The CDR3 coding sequence is TGTGCCAGCAGTTATAGGGGGTGGGGCTACGAGCAGTACTTC. Protein: CASSYRGWGYEQYF.

The chain joins TRBV19 to TRBJ2-5; TRBD2 matches 16 bases. Germline V gene sequence: CDR1 LNHDA, CDR2 SQIVND (reference sequence). V lost 6 bases, J lost 0 bases, and 7 bases stayed unmatched. This CDR3 is 18 amino acids long. The CDR3 nucleotides read TGTGCCAGTAGCACGGGACTAGCGGGAGGGCCTTACCAAGAGACCCAGTACTTC. Protein sequence: CASSTGLAGGPYQETQYF.

V usage is TRBV9 and J usage is TRBJ2-1, with D possibly matching TRBD2 (5 bases). Germline V lookup: CDR1 SGDLS, CDR2 YYNGEE. The CDR3 sequence is 14 residues long. Trimming cost V 3 bases and J 2 bases, with 9 bases left between them. The CDR3 is CASSGGDPYNEQFF. The CDR3 nucleotides are TGTGCCAGCAGCGGGGGAGACCCCTACAATGAGCAGTTCTTC. Variable domain in full (rest from reference TRBV9 and TRBJ2-1): DSGVTQTPKHLITATGQRVTLRCSPRSGDLSVYWYQQSLDQGLQFLIQYYNGEERAKGNILERFSAQQFPDLHSELNLSSLELGDSALYFCASSGGDPYNEQFFGPGTRLTVL.

V and J are TRBV10-3 and TRBJ2-2; a possible D gene is TRBD1 (6 bases). The germline gives CDR1 ENHRY, CDR2 SYGVKD. This CDR3 spans 14 amino acids. Trimming removed 10 bases from V and 6 bases from J, with 18 bases in between. CDR3 nucleotides: TGTGCCACCGGAACAGGGAGAGTAGCCGGGGAGCTGTTTTTT. Translating it yields CATGTGRVAGELFF.

CDR3 DNA sequence: TGTGCCATCAGTGAGTCGGGACTAGCGCGAGGAGGCGGGGAGCTGTTTTTT. Residues: CAISESGLARGGGELFF. This chain links TRBV10-3 with TRBJ2-2; 10 positions agree with TRBD2. Germline-derived CDR1 and CDR2 are ENHRY and SYGVKD. This CDR3 is 17 amino acids long. V dropped 0 bases and J dropped 7; count of bases not matched to a gene: 8.

This clone was seen a single time. This chain uses TRBV23-1 with TRBJ1-2; 12 bases agree with TRBD1. TRBV23-1 belongs to the ORF category, with a function that is uncertain. This CDR3 has 18 amino acids. J lost 7 bases, V lost 2 bases, and 14 bases had no gene match. The CDR3 protein is CASSQNPPPGQGARGYTF. CDR3 coding DNA: TGCGCCAGCAGTCAAAATCCTCCCCCGGGACAGGGGGCGCGTGGCTACACCTTC.

The CDR3 loop is CASHSVQELAKNIQYF. The DNA of the CDR3 is TGTGCCAGCCATTCGGTCCAGGAATTAGCCAAAAACATTCAGTACTTC. V is TRBV28 and J is TRBJ2-4; D unclear. The V end lost 8 bases, the J end lost 0 bases, and 17 bases lay between the germline ends. From germline, CDR1 is MDHEN and CDR2 SYDVKM. The CDR3 contains 16 residues.

V usage is TRBV2 and J usage is TRBJ2-7; 13 bases align to TRBD2. Per the germline V gene, CDR1 is SNHLY and CDR2 is FYNNEI. Trimming removed 5 bases from V and 6 bases from J; junction bases left unmatched: 19. This CDR3 spans 19 amino acids. The CDR3 sequence is CASSSPSGTSGTTRGEQYV. Written as DNA, the CDR3 is TGTGCCAGCAGTTCCCCGTCCGGGACTAGCGGGACCACCAGAGGCGAGCAGTACGTC.

Details on this clone: Germline and junction disagree at one end, which may indicate a read error. The chain couples TRBV7-7 to TRBJ2-7, with D maybe TRBD1 (6 bases). The CDR3 covers 15 residues. Per the germline V gene, CDR1 is SSHAT and CDR2 is FNYEAQ (reference sequence). CDR3 sequence: CASSSSIDRTDEQYF. CDR3 nucleotides: TGTGCTAGCAGCTCATCAATCGACAGGACGGACGAGCAGTACTTC.

This clone has just a few counts. The chain combines TRBV10-3 with TRBJ2-3; 9 bases line up with TRBD2. The junction had 8 bases not matched to a gene; V was cut back by 6 bases and J by 1 base. The germline gives CDR1 ENHRY, CDR2 SYGVKD. This CDR3 is 16 amino acids long. The CDR3 bases are TGTGCCATCAGCGGCTGGGCTAGCGGGGGCACAGATACGCAGTATTTT. Its translation is CAISGWASGGTDTQYF.

The sample holds a few counts of this clone. The rearrangement joins TRBV28 to TRBJ2-5; 8 bases match TRBD1. V dropped 5 bases and J dropped 5; count of bases not matched to a gene: 13. The CDR3 is made up of 16 amino acids. From germline, CDR1 is MDHEN and CDR2 SYDVKM. CDR3 nucleotide sequence: TGTGCCAGCAGTCCTGGGGCAGGGGGCCTTGGTGAGACCCAGTACTTC. Amino acids: CASSPGAGGLGETQYF.

This clone was recorded a few times. The chain combines TRBV4-3 with TRBJ1-2, with TRBD1 as a possible D gene (5 bases). CDR3 length: 13 residues. Germline CDR1 is LGHNA and CDR2 is YSLEER. Deletions cut 0 bases from V and 6 bases from J, with 8 bases between. The CDR3 spells CASSQDGGDGYTF. Written as DNA, the CDR3 is TGCGCCAGCAGCCAAGATGGGGGGGATGGCTACACCTTC.

V usage is TRBV11-2 and J usage is TRBJ2-3; 8 bases align to TRBD1. Per the germline V gene, CDR1 is SGHAT and CDR2 is FQNNGV. The CDR3 runs to 15 residues. The V segment lost 0 bases and the J segment 4 bases; nucleotides outside the gene matches: 3. The CDR3 spells CASSLEAGGADTQYF. Written as DNA, the CDR3 is TGTGCCAGCAGCTTAGAGGCAGGGGGCGCAGATACGCAGTATTTT. The variable domain in full, with the rest retrieved from reference TRBV11-2 and TRBJ2-3, is EAGVAQSPRYKIIEKRQSVAFWCNPISGHATLYWYQQILGQGPKLLIQFQNNGVVDDSQLPKDRFSAERLKGVDSTLKIQPAKLEDSAVYLCASSLEAGGADTQYFGPGTRLTVL.

The rearrangement uses TRBV11-2 and TRBJ2-3; TRBD1 aligns across 9 bases. CDR3 length equals 19 residues. Trimming cost V 3 bases and J 1 base; bases outside gene matches: 14. Germline V lookup: CDR1 SGHAT, CDR2 FQNNGV. CDR3 residues: CASSFPHPTGGRGTDTQYF. The CDR3 nucleotides read TGTGCCAGCAGCTTTCCGCACCCGACAGGGGGAAGAGGCACAGATACGCAGTATTTT.

Notes on this clone: The same CDR3 can be traced to other DNA sequences in this sample. V is TRBV6-6 and J is TRBJ2-1, with 11 bases identical to TRBD1. Trimming at V came to 5 bases and at J to 6 bases, leaving 6 bases not matched to a gene. In germline, CDR1 is MNHNY, CDR2 SVGAGI (reference sequence). The CDR3 runs to 15 residues. Here the CDR3 DNA reads TGTGCCAGCAGTCGGGACAGGGGGGGTTTCAATGAGCAGTTCTTC. Translating gives CASSRDRGGFNEQFF.

J is TRBJ1-2 and V is TRBV12-5, with 8 bases aligning to TRBD1. Germline CDR1 is LGHNT and CDR2 is FRNRAP. CDR3 length equals 15 residues. Losses at the gene ends were 1 base for V and 2 bases for J; bases not matched to a gene: 3. As DNA, the CDR3 is TGTGCTAGTGGTTTGGCAGGGGGCGCCAACTATGGCTACACCTTC. Translated, it gives CASGLAGGANYGYTF.

The chain recombines TRBV5-4 with TRBJ2-3, with 8 bases lining up with TRBD2. V gave up 5 bases and J gave up 5 bases; unmatched junction bases: 7. The CDR3 has 14 residues. Germline lookup yields CDR1 SGHNT and CDR2 YYREEE (reference sequence). The CDR3: CASSNGGAGDTQYF. CDR3 bases: TGTGCCAGCAGTAACGGGGGGGCGGGAGATACGCAGTATTTT.